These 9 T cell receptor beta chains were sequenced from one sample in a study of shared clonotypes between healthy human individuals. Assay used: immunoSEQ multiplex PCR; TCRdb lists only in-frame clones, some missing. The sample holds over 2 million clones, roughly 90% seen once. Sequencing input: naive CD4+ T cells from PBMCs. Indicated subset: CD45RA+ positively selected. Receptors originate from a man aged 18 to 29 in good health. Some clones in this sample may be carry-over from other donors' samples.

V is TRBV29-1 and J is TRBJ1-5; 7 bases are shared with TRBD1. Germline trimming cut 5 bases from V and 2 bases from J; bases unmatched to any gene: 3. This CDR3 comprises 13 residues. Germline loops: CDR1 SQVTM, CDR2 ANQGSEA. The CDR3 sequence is CSVNQGGNQPQHF. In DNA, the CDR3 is TGCAGCGTTAATCAGGGGGGCAATCAGCCCCAGCATTTT.

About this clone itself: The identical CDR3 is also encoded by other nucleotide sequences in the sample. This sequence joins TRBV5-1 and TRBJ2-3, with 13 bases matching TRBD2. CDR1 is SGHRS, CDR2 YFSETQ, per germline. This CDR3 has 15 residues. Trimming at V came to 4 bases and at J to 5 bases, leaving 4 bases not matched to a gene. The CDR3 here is CASSPGLAGVDTQYF. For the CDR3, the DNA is TGCGCCAGCAGCCCCGGACTAGCGGGAGTAGATACGCAGTATTTT.

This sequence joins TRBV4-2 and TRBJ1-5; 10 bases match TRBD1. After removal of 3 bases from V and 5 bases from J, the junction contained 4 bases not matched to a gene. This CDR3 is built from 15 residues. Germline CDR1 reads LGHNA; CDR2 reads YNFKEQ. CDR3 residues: CASSQGDRGDQPQHF. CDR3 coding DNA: TGTGCCAGCAGCCAGGGGGACAGGGGCGATCAGCCCCAGCATTTT.

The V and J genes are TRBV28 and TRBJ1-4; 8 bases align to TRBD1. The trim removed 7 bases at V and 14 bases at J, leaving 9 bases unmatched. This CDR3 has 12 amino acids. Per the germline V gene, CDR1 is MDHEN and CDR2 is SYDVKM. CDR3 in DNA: TGTGCCAGCATATCCCCCCCAGGGGGCCTGTTTTTT. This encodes CASISPPGGLFF.

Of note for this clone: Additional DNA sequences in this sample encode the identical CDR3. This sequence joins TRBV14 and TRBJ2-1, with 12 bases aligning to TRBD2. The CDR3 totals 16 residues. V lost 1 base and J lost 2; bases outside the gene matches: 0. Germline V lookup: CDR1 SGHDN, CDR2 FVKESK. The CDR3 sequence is CASSQGTSGAYNEQFF. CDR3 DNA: TGTGCCAGCAGCCAAGGGACTAGCGGGGCCTACAATGAGCAGTTCTTC.

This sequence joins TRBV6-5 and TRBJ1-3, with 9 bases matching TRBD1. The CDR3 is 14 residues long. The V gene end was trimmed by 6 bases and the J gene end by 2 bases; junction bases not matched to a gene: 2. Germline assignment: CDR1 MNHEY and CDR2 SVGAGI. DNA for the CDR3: TGTGCCAGCAGGGGACAGGGCCCTGGAAACACCATATATTTT. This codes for CASRGQGPGNTIYF.

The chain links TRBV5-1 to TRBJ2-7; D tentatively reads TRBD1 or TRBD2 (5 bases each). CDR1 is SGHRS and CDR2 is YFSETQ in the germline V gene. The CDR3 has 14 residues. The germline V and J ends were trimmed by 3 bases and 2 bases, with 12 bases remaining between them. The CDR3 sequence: CASSSRGSPYEQYF. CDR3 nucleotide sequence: TGCGCCAGCAGCTCCCGGGGCAGCCCCTACGAGCAGTACTTC.

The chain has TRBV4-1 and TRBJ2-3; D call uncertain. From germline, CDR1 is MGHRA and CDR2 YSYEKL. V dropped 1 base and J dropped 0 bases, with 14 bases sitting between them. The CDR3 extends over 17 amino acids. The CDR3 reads CASSQVILPVSTDTQYF. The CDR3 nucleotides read TGCGCCAGCAGCCAAGTGATACTTCCGGTGAGCACAGATACGCAGTATTTT.

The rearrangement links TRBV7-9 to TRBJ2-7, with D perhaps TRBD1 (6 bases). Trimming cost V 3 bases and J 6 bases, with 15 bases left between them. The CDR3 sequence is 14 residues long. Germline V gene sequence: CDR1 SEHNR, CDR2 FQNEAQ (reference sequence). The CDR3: CASSLGQGKVEQYF. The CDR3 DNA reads TGTGCCAGCAGCTTGGGGCAGGGGAAAGTCGAGCAGTACTTC.